The 17 T cell receptor beta chains below all came from one sample that was sequenced in a study of CXCR3-negative and CXCR3-positive naive CD8 T cells. Study-wide results and limits: Comparison of naive cells showed more hydrophobic TRB CDR3s in CXCR3-positive than in CXCR3-negative naive cells.

No cognate antigen is known for these TCRs. In preparing the TRB cDNA libraries, 5' RACE with UMI labels was used. TCRdb reprocessed the 5' RACE reads, with one entry per CDR3 protein and no DNA. This table holds 75,000 to 100,000 distinct CDR3 sequences. The sequencing sample was made of naive CXCR3+ CD8+ T cells from blood. Regarding subset: CD45RO-CCR7+CD27+CD95- naive CD8+ T cells expressing CXCR3 (TNR3+). The receptors shown here come from a human donor in good health. Some clones in this sample may be carry-over from other donors' samples.

The chain recombines TRBV4-2 with TRBJ2-7; with no DNA, the TCRdb D assignment of TRBD1 cannot be verified. The CDR3 runs to 16 residues. Germline loops: CDR1 LGHNA, CDR2 YNFKEQ. The CDR3 protein is CASSQNGQGEAYEQYF.

This chain joins TRBV9 and TRBJ1-2; TCRdb lists TRBD1, though no DNA is available to test this call. The CDR3 has 15 amino acids. The germline V gene encodes CDR1 SGDLS and CDR2 YYNGEE. CDR3 region: CASSVTGTDDYGYTF.

V is TRBV6-2 or TRBV6-3 and J is TRBJ2-7; TCRdb's D gene call, TRBD2, goes unchecked for lack of DNA. Germline CDR1 is MNHEY and CDR2 is SVGEGT. The CDR3 is 15 residues long. CDR3 loop: CASSRGTSGGYEQYF.

This chain uses TRBV7-9 with TRBJ1-1; TCRdb's D call, TRBD1, is unchecked because there is no DNA. CDR1 and CDR2 (germline): SEHNR, FQNEAQ (reference sequence). This CDR3 comprises 15 residues. CDR3 amino acids: CASSFYVSQGSEAFF.

The rearrangement links TRBV9 to TRBJ1-1; TCRdb's D call, TRBD1, is unchecked because there is no DNA. CDR3 size: 16 residues. Germline-derived CDR1 and CDR2 are SGDLS and YYNGEE. The chain's CDR3 is CASSERPDRLNTEAFF.

V gene TRBV27 combines with J gene TRBJ2-1; the TCRdb D gene call, TRBD1, has no DNA to confirm it. The germline gives CDR1 MNHEY, CDR2 SMNVEV (reference sequence). The CDR3 has 14 residues. CDR3 protein: CASSFNDRADEQFF.

This chain joins TRBV29-1 and TRBJ2-1; with no DNA, the TCRdb D assignment of TRBD1 cannot be verified. The CDR3 is 14 residues long. From germline, CDR1 is SQVTM and CDR2 ANQGSEA. The CDR3: CSVEYTGLRDEQFF.

The chain is built from TRBV9 and TRBJ1-4. Germline-derived CDR1 and CDR2 are SGDLS and YYNGEE. The CDR3 contains 14 residues. The CDR3 sequence: CASSVATGSEKLFF. The full variable domain, completed using reference TRBV9 and TRBJ1-4, is DSGVTQTPKHLITATGQRVTLRCSPRSGDLSVYWYQQSLDQGLQFLIQYYNGEERAKGNILERFSAQQFPDLHSELNLSSLELGDSALYFCASSVATGSEKLFFGSGTQLSVL.

The CDR3: CASSLVSQPTYEQYF. The chain couples TRBV5-1 to TRBJ2-7. The CDR3 length is 15 residues. Germline values: CDR1 SGHRS, CDR2 YFSETQ.

This CDR3 reads CSVEGGGRQETQYF. The V call is TRBV29-1, the J call TRBJ2-5; no DNA is available, so the TRBD1 call from TCRdb remains unchecked. The CDR3 is 14 amino acids. In germline, CDR1 is SQVTM, CDR2 ANQGSEA.

The chain is built from TRBV7-8 and TRBJ2-2; TCRdb's assignment of TRBD2 cannot be checked, as there is no DNA. The CDR3 sequence is 17 residues long. Germline V lookup: CDR1 SGHVS, CDR2 FQNEAQ. CDR3 residues: CASSLFSGGAFTGELFF. The variable domain in full, completed from reference TRBV7-8 and TRBJ2-2, reads GAGVSQSPRYKVAKRGQDVALRCDPISGHVSLFWYQQALGQGPEFLTYFQNEAQLDKSGLPSDRFFAERPEGSVSTLKIQRTQQEDSAVYLCASSLFSGGAFTGELFFGEGSRLTVL.

The V gene is TRBV29-1, the J gene TRBJ2-1; the TCRdb D gene call, TRBD1, has no DNA to confirm it. Germline V gives CDR1 SQVTM, CDR2 ANQGSEA. CDR3 size: 13 residues. The CDR3 sequence: CSVLETGINEQFF.

The gene calls are TRBV27 and TRBJ1-5; TCRdb indicates TRBD1, and absent DNA this call remains unverified. The CDR3 covers 13 residues. Germline assignment: CDR1 MNHEY and CDR2 SMNVEV (reference sequence). This CDR3 reads CTSRPGVYQPQHF.

This chain connects TRBV7-9 to TRBJ1-2; TCRdb designates TRBD1, a call that cannot be tested without DNA. The CDR3 has 13 residues. In germline, CDR1 is SEHNR, CDR2 FQNEAQ (reference sequence). The CDR3 loop is CASSDGGAEGYTF.

This chain joins TRBV6-2 or TRBV6-3 and TRBJ1-4; TCRdb indicates TRBD1, and absent DNA this call remains unverified. CDR1 is MNHEY and CDR2 is SVGEGT in the germline V gene. The CDR3 runs to 13 residues. The CDR3 spells CASRDRGHEKLFF.

The V gene is TRBV7-6, the J gene TRBJ1-2; there is no DNA to check the TCRdb D call of TRBD1. CDR1 SGHVS and CDR2 FNYEAQ come from the germline V gene. The CDR3 spans 16 residues. CDR3 in amino acids: CASSLVMGQVSYGYTF.

The genes are TRBV5-1 and TRBJ1-1; the D call of TRBD1 rests on TCRdb alone, since no DNA is present to check it. CDR1 is SGHRS, CDR2 YFSETQ, per germline. The CDR3 loop spans 19 amino acids. CDR3 residues: CASSSNLFPGQGGNTEAFF.